Listed below are T cell receptor beta chains from one sample, sequenced in a study of blood T cell repertoires in COVID-19. Only in-frame clones appear in the TCRdb table, and some are missing; sequencing was by immunoSEQ multiplex PCR. The sample has about 500,000 clones; roughly nine tenths are singletons. What was sequenced was peripheral blood. The receptors originated from a young man with COVID-19, enrolled during active disease. The CDR3 runs from the conserved cysteine through the conserved F or W. A D gene is named only where the DNA matches it firmly. The size field is filled for only some rows; it gives once, few, many or a size class.

D gene | clone size | J gene | V gene | CDR3 DNA | CDR3 protein
TRBD2 | - | TRBJ2-5 | TRBV5-4 | TGTGCCAGCAGCCCATCGACTAGCCGGGGGGGGGAGACCCAGTACTTC | CASSPSTSRGGETQYF
- | - | TRBJ1-1 | TRBV6-6 | TGTGCCAGCAGTTACATTGCAGTCAACACTGAAGCTTTCTTT | CASSYIAVNTEAFF
- | - | TRBJ1-2 | TRBV2 | TGTGCCAGCACTCTACAGGCAAACTATGGCTACACCTTC | CASTLQANYGYTF
TRBD2 | - | TRBJ2-3 | TRBV5-4 | TGTGCCAGCAGCTCCGCGACTAGCGGGAAAGGAACAGATACGCAGTATTTT | CASSSATSGKGTDTQYF
TRBD2 | - | TRBJ2-5 | TRBV27 | TGTGCCAGCAGTTTATATCGTCTAGCGGGGGGTTCAGAGACCCAGTACTTC | CASSLYRLAGGSETQYF
TRBD1 | - | TRBJ2-5 | TRBV24-1 | TGTGCCACCAGTGATCCCGGACAGGGGGATCTGGAGACCCAGTACTTC | CATSDPGQGDLETQYF
TRBD2 | - | TRBJ2-2 | TRBV4-1 | TGCGCCAGCAGCCACACCGTAGCGGGAGCGAACACCGGGGAGCTGTTTTTT | CASSHTVAGANTGELFF
- | - | TRBJ2-3 | TRBV12-3/TRBV12-4 | TGTGCCAGCAGTTTAGCTAGTGCTAGTACGCAGTATTTT | CASSLASASTQYF
TRBD2 | many | TRBJ2-3 | TRBV6-1 | TGTGCCAGCAGTGAACTAGCGGGGGCCACAGATACGCAGTATTTT | CASSELAGATDTQYF
- | - | TRBJ1-1 | TRBV4-1 | TGCGCCAGCAGCCAAGGCCGAGGAAACACTGAAGCTTTCTTT | CASSQGRGNTEAFF
TRBD1 | - | TRBJ2-4 | TRBV14 | TGTGCCAGCAGCCGGGGGACAGGCGAAAACATTCAGTACTTC | CASSRGTGENIQYF
- | once | TRBJ1-1 | TRBV28 | TGTGCCAGCAGCCCCTCAGACAGCTTGAACACTGAAGCTTTCTTT | CASSPSDSLNTEAFF
TRBD2 | - | TRBJ2-1 | TRBV7-9 | TGTGCCAGCAGCTTAGTCGCGGGAGGATACAATGAGCAGTTCTTC | CASSLVAGGYNEQFF
- | - | TRBJ2-6 | TRBV24-1 | TGTGCCACCAGTGGCGACAGGAGCCCCTCTGGGGCCAACGTCCTGACTTTC | CATSGDRSPSGANVLTF
- | - | TRBJ1-1 | TRBV19 | TGTGCCAGTACCCCGCGGGAAGGCGAAGCTTTCTTT | CASTPREGEAFF
TRBD1 | - | TRBJ1-4 | TRBV6-5 | TGTGCCAGCAGTTACTCTGGGACAGGGAGAGAAAAACTGTTTTTT | CASSYSGTGREKLFF
TRBD2 | once | TRBJ2-7 | TRBV28 | TGTGCCAGCAGTAGCGGGGCCAGCTCCTACGAGCAGTACTTC | CASSSGASSYEQYF
- | - | TRBJ2-7 | TRBV6-6 | TGTGCCAGCAGTTTAACAGAGAAGCAGTACTTC | CASSLTEKQYF
- | - | TRBJ1-1 | TRBV7-9 | TGTGCCAGCAGCTTAGTTACGGGTGACAGAAGGTACACTGAAGCTTTCTTT | CASSLVTGDRRYTEAFF
- | - | TRBJ1-1 | TRBV14 | TGTGCCAGCGCGCCCCATGGTCGCACTGAAGCTTTCTTT | CASAPHGRTEAFF
TRBD1 | - | TRBJ2-1 | TRBV29-1 | TGCAGCGTGGACAGGGAGTCCTACAATGAGCAGTTCTTC | CSVDRESYNEQFF
- | - | TRBJ2-1 | TRBV6-5 | TGTGCCAGCAGTTACCAGGGAACCATCTCCTACAATGAGCAGTTCTTC | CASSYQGTISYNEQFF
TRBD1 | - | TRBJ1-1 | TRBV6-5 | TGTGCCAGCAGTTGGACAGGCGGAACGACTGAAGCTTTCTTT | CASSWTGGTTEAFF
- | - | TRBJ1-2 | TRBV24-1 | TGTGCCACCAGTGACGTGACAGCAGTGGACTATGGCTACACCTTC | CATSDVTAVDYGYTF
- | - | TRBJ2-1 | TRBV30 | TGTGCCTGGTCGGGGAATGAGCAGTTCTTC | CAWSGNEQFF
- | - | TRBJ2-7 | TRBV12-3/TRBV12-4 | TGTGCCAGCAGTTTGACTCTCGCCGAGCAGTACTTC | CASSLTLAEQYF
- | - | TRBJ1-4 | TRBV6-4 | TGTGCCAGCAGTGTGACAGCAGACCCTAATGAAAAACTGTTTTTT | CASSVTADPNEKLFF
- | - | TRBJ2-6 | TRBV24-1 | TGTGCCACCAGTGAGCCCGGCGGCTCTGGGGCCAACGTCCTGACTTTC | CATSEPGGSGANVLTF
TRBD1 | - | TRBJ2-7 | TRBV10-2 | TGCGCCAGCAGCCCCAGGACAGGGGTGATCTACGAGCAGTACTTC | CASSPRTGVIYEQYF
- | - | TRBJ1-1 | TRBV6-5 | TGTGCCAGCAGGAATAGGAACACTGAAGCTTTCTTT | CASRNRNTEAFF
- | few | TRBJ2-2 | TRBV6-1 | TGTGCCAGCAGTGAAGGGGAGGAGGCCGGGGAGCTGTTTTTT | CASSEGEEAGELFF
TRBD1 | - | TRBJ1-5 | TRBV12-3/TRBV12-4 | TGTGCCAGCAGGGGGACAGGAACACAGCCCCAGCATTTT | CASRGTGTQPQHF
- | - | TRBJ1-1 | TRBV29-1 | TGCAGCGTTGAAGGAGGCAGGGCCACTGAAGCTTTCTTT | CSVEGGRATEAFF
TRBD2 | - | TRBJ2-1 | TRBV4-2 | TGTGCCAGCAGCCAAGTAGCGGGCTCGTCCAATGAGCAGTTCTTC | CASSQVAGSSNEQFF
- | - | TRBJ1-2 | TRBV5-5 | TGTGCCAGCAGCCGGGACATAATTTATGGCTACACCTTC | CASSRDIIYGYTF
TRBD2 | once | TRBJ2-1 | TRBV3-1/TRBV3-2 | TGTGCCAGCAGCCCTTCGACTAGCGGTAACTACAATGAGCAGTTCTTC | CASSPSTSGNYNEQFF
- | - | TRBJ1-4 | TRBV19 | TGTGCCAGTAGCCCCTCGGGACGGGAGATTAATGAAAAACTGTTTTTT | CASSPSGREINEKLFF
TRBD2 | - | TRBJ2-5 | TRBV5-6 | TGTGCCAGCAGCTTGGTAGCGGGGGGGCGTGAGACCCAGTACTTC | CASSLVAGGRETQYF
- | - | TRBJ2-5 | TRBV25-1 | TGTGCCAGCAGTGAATGGACACAAGAGACCCAGTACTTC | CASSEWTQETQYF
- | - | TRBJ1-2 | TRBV19 | TGTGCCAGTAGTCCTCGGGGAAGCTTCGGCTACACCTTC | CASSPRGSFGYTF
- | - | TRBJ2-3 | TRBV7-2 | TGTGCCAGCAGCTTAGACGCGGGCACAGATACGCAGTATTTT | CASSLDAGTDTQYF
- | - | TRBJ1-1 | TRBV2 | TGTGCCAGCAGCAACTCAGAGGGTAACACTGAAGCTTTCTTT | CASSNSEGNTEAFF
- | - | TRBJ2-1 | TRBV29-1 | TGCAGCGTTCGGAGGGACTCCTACAATGAGCAGTTCTTC | CSVRRDSYNEQFF
TRBD1 | once | TRBJ2-7 | TRBV5-5 | TGTGCCAGCAGCTACACCGGGACAGGGGACGAGCAGTACTTC | CASSYTGTGDEQYF
TRBD1 | once | TRBJ2-7 | TRBV3-1/TRBV3-2 | TGTGCCAGCAGCCAAGTGGTAGGGGGCGGCGAGCAGTACTTC | CASSQVVGGGEQYF
TRBD2 | - | TRBJ2-1 | TRBV19 | TGTGCCAGTAGTAACCCGGGAGGTGATAATGAGCAGTTCTTC | CASSNPGGDNEQFF
- | - | TRBJ2-3 | TRBV6-5 | TGTGCCAGCACTCACGGGTCCACAGATACGCAGTATTTT | CASTHGSTDTQYF
- | few | TRBJ2-4 | TRBV4-1 | TGCGCCAGCAGCCAAGGTACCGCGCAAAACATTCAGTACTTC | CASSQGTAQNIQYF